This T cell receptor (beta chain) was recorded in a study of blood T cells in healthy people across ages (dated by TCRdb to the mid-2010s). Describing the broader study: In model experiments, template switching captured roughly one uniquely barcoded TCR beta cDNA molecule for every two T cells. The donors were split into four age groups: young (average 16 years), middle-aged (more than 35), aged (more than 60) and long-lived (over 75). The study analyzed two additional independent replicas of 1 million unique cDNA reads from the same blood draw for two donors, one aged 18 to 30 and one aged 80 or older. The study measured age-related changes in TCR beta repertoire diversity using deep sequencing normalized with unique cDNA molecular identifiers. Paper-wide results and their limitations: Since profiling was done on bulk unsorted PBMCs, naive and antigen-experienced compartments could not be conclusively compared. There was a strong correlation between observed TCR beta diversity and the percentage of naive T cells measured by flow cytometry. As age increased, observed TCR beta diversity per million T cells dropped in a roughly linear way, and a significant reduction was already evident by age about 36. Estimates of total diversity from one million sequenced T cells were regarded as lower bounds and underestimates. Compared with the aged group, the long-lived group had more naive CD4+ T cells, fewer expanded clones and increased TCR diversity, a pattern suggesting age selection. Because donor CMV infection status was unknown, age-related changes in expanded clonotypes were potentially confounded.

Libraries were constructed by 5' RACE. The instrument was an Illumina HiSeq 2500. A second PCR of about 6 to 12 cycles was run with a J-beta primer mix and a sample-barcoded 5' primer. Each TCR beta cDNA molecule received a unique molecular identifier from a template-switch 5' adaptor carrying 12 random nucleotides. At least 2.5 million CDR3-containing paired-end reads were obtained from each sample. First-strand cDNA was synthesized from all RNA with the Mint cDNA synthesis kit, primed by a TRBC-specific oligonucleotide. Following uracil-DNA glycosylase treatment, a first 18-cycle PCR with universal primers M1SS and BC2_uni_R was performed on all cDNA. As for the original processing: For normalization, 1 million high-quality reads, each with a distinct molecular identifier, were randomly selected from each sample. Reads with shared molecular identifiers were discarded instead of being binned into consensus sequences. MiTCR, set to a Q25 quality threshold and the strictest error-elimination algorithm, was used for CDR3 identification, clonotype clustering and error correction. A nonparametric unseen species model using Euler transformation provided a lower-bound estimate of total TCR beta diversity. In TCRdb, the public reads were trimmed at Q25 with fastp and aligned with MiXCR, with productive beta chains retained. Here each entry gathers all rows of one CDR3 protein and keeps the most common genes and DNA. These V and J calls originate from TCRdb's pipeline instead of the authors' own analysis. The sample data list 800,000 or so distinct CDR3 sequences, and roughly 25% of these were observed just once. The ten largest make up under 4% of the sample.

Of note for this clonotype: The antigen it recognizes is unknown. The input lacks base qualities; no much larger clone sits a single base away.

Donors were a few dozen systemically healthy Caucasian individuals from Russia aged about 6 to 100 years. Roughly 9.5 milliliters of peripheral blood were drawn from each donor into EDTA-treated Vacutainer tubes. Ficoll-Paque density-gradient centrifugation was used to isolate PBMCs, with at least 7 million obtained per sample. Total RNA, at least 5.5 micrograms per sample, was extracted from PBMCs with Trizol reagent. For every donor, flow cytometry on a PBMC aliquot measured the percentage of naive CD45RAhigh/CD27high T cells. Trimming at the junction amounts to 7 bases on V and 1 base on J, and the germline ends lie 15 bases apart. CDR1 and CDR2, looked up from the germline V gene (reference sequence), are MNHNY and SVGAGI. The CDR3, from cysteine to phenylalanine, totals 15 residues. The read is trimmed to its CDR3 DNA, 45 bases read in frame from base 1. These data also formed part of another study, on T cells of mothers and their children. Per that second paper: Nine systemically healthy Caucasian individuals, comprising three mothers and their six children, were included as donors. cDNA synthesis used all of the extracted RNA, with roughly 1.5 ug of RNA in each 15 ul reaction. In the second PCR, the M1S primer added sample barcodes and 2-4 random nucleotides. Each mother yielded over 9 million TCR beta CDR3 reads and each child 2.5 million to 3 million reads. In both related and unrelated pairs, thymic selection shapes the output of TCR recombination in a similar way, with inherited differences having only a minor effect. Normalized repertoire overlap was always found to be slightly, but never significantly, higher in related mother-child pairs than in unrelated mother-child pairs. With a sensitivity of roughly 93 clones per million clonotypes, no persistent microchimeric T cell clones were detected. To look for features that set related mother-child pairs apart from unrelated individuals, the researchers ran deep NGS to compare the TCR beta repertoires of mothers and children. Mothers averaged about 40 +/- 4 years of age and children averaged approximately 12 +/- 4 years. After adapter ligation with NEBNext reagents, the libraries were sequenced on Illumina HiSeq 2000 with 100+100 nt paired-end reads. To prevent cross-contamination, the mother and child libraries were prepared one month apart and sequenced in separate runs. For each donor, somewhere between roughly 450,000 and 2,100,000 distinct TCR beta clonotypes were identified. Naive TCR beta clonotypes were estimated from low-frequency clonotypes matched to each donor's FACS-determined naive share, without sorting.

This clonotype was obtained from a boy between 5 and 17 years old in good health. Input material: blood. Recombination joined TRBV6-6 with TRBJ2-3; the D segment could be TRBD1, given 6 matching bases. The sequence in DNA is TGTGCCAGCACCTACAGGGTTTCGGGCACAGATACGCAGTATTTT. Protein translation: CASTYRVSGTDTQYF.